A single sample gave rise to the 26 T cell receptor beta chains below, sequenced in a study of T cell repertoires and leukemia-associated antigens. Their antigens are not known. In TCRdb, the 5' RACE reads were re-called with MiXCR into one record per CDR3 protein. The sample includes around 14,000 distinct CDR3 sequences, about 39% of them seen just once. The sequenced sample consisted of CD3+ T cells sorted from blood and cultured. These receptor sequences come from a female donor in good health.

The chain is built from TRBV29-1 and TRBJ2-7; the D is unclear. This CDR3 has 14 amino acids. The V and J ends lost 4 bases and 6 bases respectively, with 19 bases between them. The germline CDR1 and CDR2 sequences are SQVTM and ANQGSEA. The CDR3: CSVAAGPISTEQYF. In DNA, the CDR3 is TGCAGCGTTGCTGCAGGACCGATATCGACCGAGCAGTACTTC.

J is TRBJ2-1 and V is TRBV4-1, with 8 bases that match TRBD2. V shed 1 base, J shed 0 bases, and the junction held 2 bases outside the gene matches. Germline V CDR1 and CDR2: MGHRA, YSYEKL. This CDR3 is 16 amino acids long. CDR3 sequence reads: CASSQVAGYSYNEQFF. The CDR3 DNA is TGCGCCAGCAGCCAAGTAGCGGGGTACTCCTACAATGAGCAGTTCTTC.

This clonotype ranks as medium-sized. J is TRBJ2-1 and V is TRBV20-1; 9 bases map to TRBD2. The CDR3 has 15 amino acids. V trimming: 3 bases; J trimming: 2 bases; junction bases outside the gene matches: 5. Per the germline V gene, CDR1 is DFQATT and CDR2 is SNEGSKA (reference sequence). The CDR3 coding sequence is TGCAGTGCTAGGACTAGCGGACGAACCTACAATGAGCAGTTCTTC. Protein: CSARTSGRTYNEQFF.

This chain uses TRBV7-2 with TRBJ2-1; possible D gene TRBD2, 6 bases. V was shortened by 4 bases and J by 0 bases, with 10 bases between the two germline ends. Per the germline V gene, CDR1 is SGHTA and CDR2 is FQGNSA. CDR3 length: 15 amino acids. The CDR3 bases are TGTGCCAGCAGCTCCCTCGGGGGCTCCTACAATGAGCAGTTCTTC. Residues: CASSSLGGSYNEQFF.

This clonotype showed up many times. DNA of the CDR3: TGCAGTGCTAGCAGACTAGCGGAGGGCTACGAGCAGTACTTC. Its translation is CSASRLAEGYEQYF. This chain uses TRBV20-1 with TRBJ2-7, with 9 bases fitting TRBD2. Trimming took 3 bases from V and 3 from J; bases not matched to a gene: 6. The V gene's germline CDR1 is DFQATT and CDR2 SNEGSKA (reference sequence). The CDR3 has 14 amino acids.

In the case of this clonotype: At one end the junction does not follow the germline gene, possibly because of a read error. DNA of the CDR3: TGCAGTGCTAGTGTTCAGGGGGATGCCAGGGAGTTGTTTTTT. This encodes CSASVQGDARELFF. V gene TRBV20-1 combines with J gene TRBJ2-2; TRBD1 aligns across 7 bases. The CDR3 totals 14 residues. From germline, CDR1 is DFQATT and CDR2 SNEGSKA (reference sequence).

This clonotype was counted a few times. CDR3 DNA: TGCGCCAGCAGGGACTCCTACGAGCAGTACTTC. Translating gives CASRDSYEQYF. The chain couples TRBV5-1 to TRBJ2-7; no clear D. CDR1 and CDR2 from the germline V gene are SGHRS and YFSETQ. This CDR3 region has 11 residues. V gave up 5 bases and J gave up 0 bases, with 3 bases separating them.

The chain carries TRBV7-8 and TRBJ2-1; 11 nucleotides align to TRBD2. The CDR3 contains 16 residues. Germline assignment: CDR1 SGHVS and CDR2 FQNEAQ. The J segment lost 10 bases and the V segment lost 1 base, leaving 9 bases of the junction unmatched. The CDR3 DNA is TGTGCCAGCAGCTTAGTCGGGACTAGCGGCCTACCGGAGCAGTTCTTC. Its protein product is CASSLVGTSGLPEQFF.

This clonotype was recorded at least ten times. A single base separates this from a much larger clone, so it may be a read error. Since the CDR3 does not end with the conserved phenylalanine or tryptophan, this likely comes from a read error. The chain has TRBV11-2 and TRBJ2-3; D may be TRBD1 or TRBD2 (5 bases each). Germline loops: CDR1 SGHAT, CDR2 FQNNGV. This CDR3 is built from 16 residues. V lost 5 bases and J lost 2, with 17 bases in between. The CDR3 region is CASSPGTDRFTDTQYL. As DNA, the CDR3 is TGTGCCAGCAGCCCCGGGACGGACCGATTCACAGATACGCAGTATCTT.

This clonotype was observed at least ten times. The chain couples TRBV6-4 to TRBJ2-2, with TRBD2 matching over 14 bases. This CDR3 contains 15 residues. In germline, CDR1 is MRHNA, CDR2 SNTAGT. J gave up 7 bases and V 3 bases, and 1 base lay outside the gene matches. The CDR3 here is CASSEGTSGSGELFF. The DNA for the CDR3 is TGTGCCAGCAGTGAAGGGACTAGCGGGAGCGGGGAGCTGTTTTTT.

The rearrangement links TRBV20-1 to TRBJ2-3; a possible D gene is TRBD1 (5 bases). CDR3 size: 16 residues. The V end lost 1 base, the J end lost 4 bases, and 18 bases lay between the germline ends. Germline CDR1 and CDR2: DFQATT and SNEGSKA (reference sequence). This CDR3 reads CSARVWSGANADTQYF. CDR3 DNA sequence: TGCAGTGCTAGAGTCTGGAGTGGGGCGAATGCAGATACGCAGTATTTT.

This clonotype was picked up many times. The CDR3 does not close with the conserved phenylalanine or tryptophan, likely indicating a read error. The CDR3, as DNA: TGCGCCAGCAGCCAAGATTCTGGTCGTGCCGCTGAAGCTTTCTCT. Translated, it gives CASSQDSGRAAEAFS. V and J are TRBV4-3 and TRBJ1-1; D call uncertain. This CDR3 contains 15 residues. Germline V gives CDR1 LGHNA, CDR2 YSLEER. The V end lost 0 bases, the J end lost 6 bases, and 14 bases lay between the germline ends.

This clonotype was observed at least ten times. The rearrangement joins TRBV20-1 to TRBJ1-4, with no clear D. Germline V gives CDR1 DFQATT, CDR2 SNEGSKA (reference sequence). V dropped 4 bases and J dropped 6 bases, with 12 bases sitting between them. The CDR3 extends over 13 amino acids. CDR3 DNA sequence: TGCAGTGCTACTCGACGGCAGTATGAAAAACTGTTTTTT. Protein product: CSATRRQYEKLFF.

The chain combines TRBV20-1 with TRBJ2-3; TRBD2 matches at 15 bases. V was clipped by 6 bases and J by 3 bases; unmatched bases: 10. The CDR3 is 17 amino acids. Germline values: CDR1 DFQATT, CDR2 SNEGSKA (reference sequence). The CDR3 bases are TGCAGTGCCCAAGGACTAGCGGGAGGGCCTACGACAGATACGCAGTATTTT. Protein: CSAQGLAGGPTTDTQYF.

By share of the sample, this clonotype is medium-sized. The chain joins TRBV20-1 to TRBJ2-7; TRBD2 matches at 14 bases. V lost 6 bases to trimming and J lost 3 bases; unmatched junction nucleotides: 13. The germline CDR1 and CDR2 sequences are DFQATT and SNEGSKA (reference sequence). The CDR3 totals 17 residues. CDR3 DNA sequence: TGCAGTGCGTTGGGACTAGCGGGAGTTTCTCCAAGCTACGAGCAGTACTTC. Translated, it gives CSALGLAGVSPSYEQYF.

With regard to this clonotype: The missing conserved phenylalanine or tryptophan at the end of this CDR3 makes a read error likely. This rearrangement joins TRBV6-5 to TRBJ1-1; D gene uncertain. The germline gives CDR1 MNHEY, CDR2 SVGAGI. The V end was cut by 5 bases, the J end by 5 bases, with 12 bases between. This CDR3 has 13 amino acids. DNA for the CDR3: TGTGCCAGCAGTCCAGACGGGGATACTGAAGCTTTCCTT. Its translation is CASSPDGDTEAFL.

This clonotype is medium-sized by share. The J gene is TRBJ2-4, the V gene TRBV5-1, with TRBD1 matching over 8 bases. This CDR3 has 14 residues. Germline assignment: CDR1 SGHRS and CDR2 YFSETQ. J was trimmed by 7 bases and V by 4 bases; bases with no gene match: 7. Written as DNA, the CDR3 is TGCGCCAGCAGCCCATCCAGGACAGGGAACATTCAGTACTTC. Translating it yields CASSPSRTGNIQYF.

This clonotype was seen a few times. The chain recombines TRBV5-1 with TRBJ2-1, with TRBD1 as a possible D gene (5 bases). The CDR3 consists of 17 residues. Germline V gene sequence: CDR1 SGHRS, CDR2 YFSETQ. Trimming removed 0 bases from V and 0 bases from J, with 13 bases in between. The CDR3 sequence: CASSLAPRGLSYNEQFF. CDR3 sequence (DNA): TGCGCCAGCAGCTTGGCCCCTAGGGGTCTCTCCTACAATGAGCAGTTCTTC.

The chain employs TRBV6-1 and TRBJ1-4; weak D call: TRBD1 (6 bases). From germline, CDR1 is MNHNS and CDR2 SASEGT. The CDR3 loop spans 15 amino acids. V lost 10 bases and J lost 8, with 23 bases in between. Here the CDR3 reads CATRASGGHSEKLFF. DNA for the CDR3: TGTGCCACCAGGGCCTCCGGGGGGCATTCGGAAAAACTGTTTTTT.

This clonotype was counted at least ten times. A much bigger clone sits one base away, suggesting this may be a read error. This sequence joins TRBV7-8 and TRBJ2-3; D remains unclear. The germline CDR1 and CDR2 sequences are SGHVS and FQNEAQ. This CDR3 is built from 14 residues. V was pared by 5 bases and J by 6 bases, with 15 bases between. The CDR3 coding sequence is TGTGCCAGCAGCCCCACGGCTTATACGGATACGCAGTATTTT. Its protein product is CASSPTAYTDTQYF.

There are many counts of this clonotype. V is TRBV20-1 and J is TRBJ1-1; D is possibly TRBD1 (6 bases). Trimming shortened V by 0 bases and J by 4 bases, and 24 bases separated the two germline ends. The length of the CDR3 is 18 residues. CDR1 is DFQATT, CDR2 SNEGSKA, per germline (reference sequence). This chain's CDR3 is CSARDLMGMGGPGTEAFF. In DNA form, the CDR3 reads TGCAGTGCTAGAGATCTCATGGGAATGGGGGGGCCAGGCACTGAAGCTTTCTTT.

In its sample, this clonotype ranks as medium-sized (0.01 to 0.1%). The gene calls are TRBV20-1 and TRBJ2-1, with 12 positions matching TRBD2. The CDR3 has 15 amino acids. Germline V CDR1 and CDR2: DFQATT, SNEGSKA (reference sequence). Trimming cost V 6 bases and J 6 bases; bases outside gene matches: 9. Here the CDR3 reads CSALGLAGLANEQFF. The CDR3 DNA sequence: TGCAGTGCCCTCGGACTAGCGGGATTGGCCAATGAGCAGTTCTTC.

By sample fraction, this clonotype is medium-sized. V usage is TRBV20-1 and J usage is TRBJ2-3, with D unclear. The V gene lost 6 bases and the J gene lost 5 bases, with 9 bases spanning the gap. The CDR3 totals 11 residues. The germline CDR1 and CDR2 sequences are DFQATT and SNEGSKA (reference sequence). The CDR3 spells CSARLGDTQYF. The DNA for the CDR3 is TGCAGTGCCCGCTTGGGAGATACGCAGTATTTT.

This clonotype was seen a handful of times. Its ends do not fully match the called genes, so a read error is possible. This chain links TRBV24-1 with TRBJ2-2; 7 bases map to TRBD2. The germline CDR1 and CDR2 sequences are KGHDR and SFDVKD. The CDR3 totals 16 residues. The CDR3 loop reads CVTSVSLAANTGELFF. The CDR3 coding sequence is TGTGTCACCAGTGTCTCGCTAGCGGCGAACACCGGGGAGCTGTTTTTT.

V is TRBV20-1 and J is TRBJ2-1; 11 nucleotides match TRBD2. Germline loops: CDR1 DFQATT, CDR2 SNEGSKA (reference sequence). The CDR3 runs 17 residues. V trimming: 5 bases; J trimming: 5 bases; junction bases outside the gene matches: 14. CDR3 region: CSAYLAGGGGLNNEQFF. The CDR3 coding sequence is TGCAGTGCTTATCTAGCGGGAGGCGGGGGGTTGAACAATGAGCAGTTCTTC.

The chain uses TRBV21-1 and TRBJ1-1; the table's D call, TRBD1, was not checked against the DNA. TRBV21-1 is a pseudogene. The CDR3 extends over 15 amino acids. The DNA of the CDR3 is TGTGCCAGCAACACCCCACAGGACTCGAACACTGAAGCTTTCTTT. Amino acids: CASNTPQDSNTEAFF.